This T cell receptor (beta chain) was documented in a study of T cell clones after liver transplantation. Study-level information: A pre-transplant mixed lymphocyte reaction with TCRbeta sequencing defined graft-donor-reactive clones followed in post-transplant blood. Without induction therapy, subjects received standard immunosuppression until 12-24 months post-transplant. Tolerance: complete withdrawal held at least one year, liver enzymes staying within twice normal.

With respect to this clone: What it binds is unknown.

Study-level results: Donor-reactive sequences fell more than third party-reactive ones, suggesting partial deletion.

The protocol was immunoSEQ multiplex PCR, while the TCRdb copy is restricted to in-frame clones and leaves out a portion. The repertoire holds 65,000 to 95,000 clones, around 80% seen once, with approximately 0.55% in the top ten. The CDR3 consists of 13 residues. The germline CDR1 and CDR2 sequences are MGHDK and SYGVNS. The junction had 7 bases not matched to a gene; V was cut back by 10 bases and J by 2 bases. The V call is TRBV25-1, the J call TRBJ2-5; TRBD1 matches at 7 bases. The source material was CD4+ T cells from blood, sampled before liver transplant. The sequence derives from a human donor who received a liver transplant. This chain's CDR3 is CATTRGTQETQYF. The CDR3 bases are TGTGCCACCACCAGGGGGACACAAGAGACCCAGTACTTC.